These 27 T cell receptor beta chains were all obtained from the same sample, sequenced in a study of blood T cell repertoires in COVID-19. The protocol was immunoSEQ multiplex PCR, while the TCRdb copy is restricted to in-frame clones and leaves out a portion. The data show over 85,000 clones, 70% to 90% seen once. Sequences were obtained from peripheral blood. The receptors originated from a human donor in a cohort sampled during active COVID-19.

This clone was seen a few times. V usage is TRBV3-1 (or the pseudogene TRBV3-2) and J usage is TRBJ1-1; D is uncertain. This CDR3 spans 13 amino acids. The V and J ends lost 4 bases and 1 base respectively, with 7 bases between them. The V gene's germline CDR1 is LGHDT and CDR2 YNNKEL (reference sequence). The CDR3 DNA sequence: TGTGCCAGCAGCCCCCCCGGGAACACTGAAGCTTTCTTT. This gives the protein CASSPPGNTEAFF.

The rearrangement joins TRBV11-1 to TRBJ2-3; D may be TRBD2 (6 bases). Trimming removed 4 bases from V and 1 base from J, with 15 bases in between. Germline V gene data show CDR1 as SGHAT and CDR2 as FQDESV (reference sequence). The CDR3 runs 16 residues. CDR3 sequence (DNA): TGTGCCAGCAGCTCTCGGGAGCGGGCCCGCACAGATACGCAGTATTTT. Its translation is CASSSRERARTDTQYF.

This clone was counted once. The CDR3 reads CASSLGGLSGWVTEAFF. CDR3 DNA sequence: TGTGCCAGCAGCTTAGGAGGGCTTAGCGGTTGGGTCACTGAAGCTTTCTTT. The rearrangement uses TRBV11-2 and TRBJ1-1; no firm D call. Trimming left V 1 base short and J 4 bases short, with 19 bases between. The CDR3 totals 17 residues. Germline lookup yields CDR1 SGHAT and CDR2 FQNNGV.

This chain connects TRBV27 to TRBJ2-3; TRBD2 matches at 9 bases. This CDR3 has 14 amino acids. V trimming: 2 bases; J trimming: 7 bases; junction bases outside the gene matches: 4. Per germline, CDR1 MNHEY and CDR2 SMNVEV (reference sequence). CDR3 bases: TGTGCCAGCAGTTTAGCGGGGGGGCCCTATACGCAGTATTTT. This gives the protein CASSLAGGPYTQYF.

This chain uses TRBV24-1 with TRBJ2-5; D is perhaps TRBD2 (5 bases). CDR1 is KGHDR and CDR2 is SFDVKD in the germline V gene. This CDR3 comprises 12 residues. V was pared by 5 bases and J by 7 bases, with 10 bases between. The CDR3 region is CATSVGGGTQYF. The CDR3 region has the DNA TGTGCCACCAGTGTAGGAGGCGGGACCCAGTACTTC.

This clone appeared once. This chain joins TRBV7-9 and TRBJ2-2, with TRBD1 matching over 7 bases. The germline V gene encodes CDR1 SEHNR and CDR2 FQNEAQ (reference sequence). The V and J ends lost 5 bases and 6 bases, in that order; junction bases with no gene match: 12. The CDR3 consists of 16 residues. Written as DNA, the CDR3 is TGTGCCAGCAGCGCCCTACAGGGGAGATGGGCCGGGGAGCTGTTTTTT. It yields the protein CASSALQGRWAGELFF.

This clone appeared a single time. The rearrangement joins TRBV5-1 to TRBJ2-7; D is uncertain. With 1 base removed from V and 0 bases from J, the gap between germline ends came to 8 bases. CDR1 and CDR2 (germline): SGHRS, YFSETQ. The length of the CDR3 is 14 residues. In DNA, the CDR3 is TGCGCCAGCAGCTTGTCTCGAGCCTCCTACGAGCAGTACTTC. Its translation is CASSLSRASYEQYF.

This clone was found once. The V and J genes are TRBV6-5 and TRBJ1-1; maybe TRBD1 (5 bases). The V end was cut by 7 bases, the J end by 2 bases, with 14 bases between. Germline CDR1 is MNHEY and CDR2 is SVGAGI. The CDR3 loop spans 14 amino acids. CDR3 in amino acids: CASTNTGLNTEAFF. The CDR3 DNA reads TGTGCCAGCACCAACACAGGCCTCAACACTGAAGCTTTCTTT.

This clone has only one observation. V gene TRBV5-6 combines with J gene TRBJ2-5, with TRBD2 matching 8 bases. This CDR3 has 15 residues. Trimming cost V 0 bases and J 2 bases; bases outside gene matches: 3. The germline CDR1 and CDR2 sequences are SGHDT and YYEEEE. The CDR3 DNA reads TGTGCCAGCAGCTTGGTGGTAGCGGGGCAAGAGACCCAGTACTTC. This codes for CASSLVVAGQETQYF.

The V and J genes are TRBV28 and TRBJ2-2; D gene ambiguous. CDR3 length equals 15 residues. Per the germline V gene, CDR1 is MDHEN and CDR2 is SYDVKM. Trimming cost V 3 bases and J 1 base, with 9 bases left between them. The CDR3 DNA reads TGTGCCAGCAGTTTTCCCGGTCGGAACACCGGGGAGCTGTTTTTT. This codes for CASSFPGRNTGELFF.

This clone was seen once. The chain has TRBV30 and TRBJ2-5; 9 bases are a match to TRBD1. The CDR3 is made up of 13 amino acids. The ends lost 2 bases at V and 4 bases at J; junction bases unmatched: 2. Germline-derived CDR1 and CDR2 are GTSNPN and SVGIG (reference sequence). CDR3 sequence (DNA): TGTGCCTGGAGTACAGGGGGCGTAGAGACCCAGTACTTC. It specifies CAWSTGGVETQYF.

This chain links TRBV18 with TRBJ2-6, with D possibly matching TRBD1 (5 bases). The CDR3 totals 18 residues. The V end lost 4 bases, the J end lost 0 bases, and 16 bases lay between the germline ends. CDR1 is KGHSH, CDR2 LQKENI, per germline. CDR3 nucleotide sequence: TGTGCCAGCTCACTCGAGACAGCCTATGGCTCTGGGGCCAACGTCCTGACTTTC. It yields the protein CASSLETAYGSGANVLTF.

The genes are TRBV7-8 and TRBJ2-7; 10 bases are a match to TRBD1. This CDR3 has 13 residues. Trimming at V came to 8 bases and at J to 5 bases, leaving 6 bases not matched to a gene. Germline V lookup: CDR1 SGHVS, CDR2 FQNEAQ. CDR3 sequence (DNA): TGTGCCAGCCAGCCAGGGACAGGGGACGAGCAGTACTTC. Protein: CASQPGTGDEQYF.

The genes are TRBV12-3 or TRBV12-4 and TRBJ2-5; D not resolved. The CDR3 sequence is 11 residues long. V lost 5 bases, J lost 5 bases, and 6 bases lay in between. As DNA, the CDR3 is TGTGCCAGCAGTACCCGGGAGACCCAGTACTTC. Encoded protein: CASSTRETQYF.

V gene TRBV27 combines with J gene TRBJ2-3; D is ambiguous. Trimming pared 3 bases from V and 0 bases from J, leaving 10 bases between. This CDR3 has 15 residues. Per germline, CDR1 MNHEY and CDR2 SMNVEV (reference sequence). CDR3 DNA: TGTGCCAGCAGTTTTTTCGGTCTTAGCACAGATACGCAGTATTTT. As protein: CASSFFGLSTDTQYF.

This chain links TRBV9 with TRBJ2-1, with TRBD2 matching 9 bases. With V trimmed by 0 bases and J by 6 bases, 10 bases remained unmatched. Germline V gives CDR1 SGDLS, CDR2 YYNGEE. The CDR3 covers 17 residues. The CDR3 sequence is CASSVVGAGGPGNEQFF. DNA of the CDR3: TGTGCCAGCAGCGTAGTAGGGGCGGGAGGGCCTGGCAATGAGCAGTTCTTC.

This CDR3 is CASSAEGQANTEAFF. The DNA of the CDR3 is TGTGCCAGCAGCGCAGAAGGACAGGCGAACACTGAAGCTTTCTTT. The chain couples TRBV7-9 to TRBJ1-1; 7 bases line up with TRBD1. The germline V gene encodes CDR1 SEHNR and CDR2 FQNEAQ (reference sequence). The V segment lost 5 bases and the J segment 1 base; nucleotides outside the gene matches: 7. CDR3 length: 15 residues.

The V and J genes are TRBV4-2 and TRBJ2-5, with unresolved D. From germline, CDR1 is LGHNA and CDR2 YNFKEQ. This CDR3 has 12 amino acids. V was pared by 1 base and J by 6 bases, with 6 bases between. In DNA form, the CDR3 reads TGTGCCAGCAGCCAAGGGAGCCAGACCCAGTACTTC. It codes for CASSQGSQTQYF.

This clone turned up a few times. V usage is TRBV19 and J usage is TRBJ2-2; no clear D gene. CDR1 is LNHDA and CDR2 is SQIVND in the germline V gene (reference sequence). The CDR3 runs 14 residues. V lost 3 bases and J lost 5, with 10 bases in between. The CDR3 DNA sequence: TGTGCCAGTAGTATGGCAGGCTTTACCGGGGAGCTGTTTTTT. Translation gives CASSMAGFTGELFF.

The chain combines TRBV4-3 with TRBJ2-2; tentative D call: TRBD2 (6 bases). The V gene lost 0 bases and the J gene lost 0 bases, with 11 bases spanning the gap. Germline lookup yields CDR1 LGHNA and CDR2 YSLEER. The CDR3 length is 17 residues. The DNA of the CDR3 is TGCGCCAGCAGCCAAGAAATCGGGAGTGCGAACACCGGGGAGCTGTTTTTT. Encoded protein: CASSQEIGSANTGELFF.

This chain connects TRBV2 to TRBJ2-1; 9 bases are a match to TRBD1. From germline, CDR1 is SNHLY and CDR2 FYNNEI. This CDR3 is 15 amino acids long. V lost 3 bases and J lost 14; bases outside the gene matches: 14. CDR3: CASSEDRGFGGMEFF. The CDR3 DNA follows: TGTGCCAGCAGTGAGGACAGGGGCTTTGGAGGTATGGAGTTCTTC.

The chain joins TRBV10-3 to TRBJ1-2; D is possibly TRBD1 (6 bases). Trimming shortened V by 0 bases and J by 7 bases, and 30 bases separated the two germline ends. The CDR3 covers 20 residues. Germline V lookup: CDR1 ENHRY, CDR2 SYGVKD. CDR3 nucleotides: TGTGCCATCAGTGAGTCGGCGGCATACAAACCGGGACATCCTAATCGTGGCTACACCTTC. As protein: CAISESAAYKPGHPNRGYTF.

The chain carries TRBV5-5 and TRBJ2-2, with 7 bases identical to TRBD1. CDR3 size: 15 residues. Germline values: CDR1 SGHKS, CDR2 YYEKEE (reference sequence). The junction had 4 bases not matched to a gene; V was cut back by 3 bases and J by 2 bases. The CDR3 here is CASSWDSVNTGELFF. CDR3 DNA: TGTGCCAGCAGCTGGGACAGCGTAAACACCGGGGAGCTGTTTTTT.

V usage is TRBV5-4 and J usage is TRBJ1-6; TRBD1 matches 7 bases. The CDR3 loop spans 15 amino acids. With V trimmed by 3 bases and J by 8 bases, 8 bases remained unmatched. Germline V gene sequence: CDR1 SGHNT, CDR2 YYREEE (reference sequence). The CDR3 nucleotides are TGTGCCAGCAGCTGGGTCACAGGGGCGGATTCACCCCTCCACTTT. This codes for CASSWVTGADSPLHF.

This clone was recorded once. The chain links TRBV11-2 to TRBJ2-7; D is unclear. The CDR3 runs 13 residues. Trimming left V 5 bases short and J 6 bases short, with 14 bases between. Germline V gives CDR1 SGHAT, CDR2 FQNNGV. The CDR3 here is CASSPQFVGEQYF. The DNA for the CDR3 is TGTGCCAGCAGCCCACAATTCGTTGGCGAGCAGTACTTC.

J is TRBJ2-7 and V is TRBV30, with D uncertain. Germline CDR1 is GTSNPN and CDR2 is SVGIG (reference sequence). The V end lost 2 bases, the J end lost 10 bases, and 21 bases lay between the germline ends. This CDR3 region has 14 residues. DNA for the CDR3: TGTGCCTGGAGTAATAGACAACTCCCGTCCTTTCAGTACTTC. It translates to CAWSNRQLPSFQYF.

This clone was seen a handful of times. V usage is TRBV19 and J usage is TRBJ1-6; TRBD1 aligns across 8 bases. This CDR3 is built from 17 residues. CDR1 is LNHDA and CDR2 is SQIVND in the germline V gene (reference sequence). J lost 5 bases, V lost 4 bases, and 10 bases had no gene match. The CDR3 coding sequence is TGTGCCAGTAGTAAATGGACAGGGCAGCTCGATAATTCACCCCTCCACTTT. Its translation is CASSKWTGQLDNSPLHF.